This TCR beta chain came from a study of beta chain features in type 1 diabetes. In its sample, this clone was seen a few times. Its antigen is still unknown. Study-wide findings and caveats: Type 1 diabetes patients showed a moderate but significant shortening of TCRB CDR3s in all four CD4+ subsets.

CDR1 and CDR2 (germline): SGHNT, YYREEE (reference sequence). V was shortened by 2 bases and J by 8 bases, with 16 bases between the two germline ends. This CDR3 is built from 14 residues. The authors reverse transcribed all of the isolated RNA, so sequencing captured expressed TCRB transcripts. The data were produced by immunoSEQ multiplex PCR, yet TCRdb's version contains in-frame clones alone and is incomplete. There are some 660,000 clones in the sample; about 14% occur only once, and 0.035% to 0.045% lies in the top ten. Sequencing input: naive CD4+ T cells from blood. The chain links TRBV5-4 to TRBJ1-2, with D possibly matching TRBD1 (5 bases). The receptor's source is a man in his late teens or twenties with type 1 diabetes. CDR3 nucleotide sequence: TGTGCCAGCAGCTTCGGGACGGATGTAGTCGGCTACACCTTC. The encoded protein is CASSFGTDVVGYTF.